This record concerns one T cell receptor (beta chain) sequence. This clonotype was seen many times. Its antigen target is currently unknown. No much larger clone exists at a distance of one base, and base qualities are not known. Receptors were amplified or captured by 5' RACE. The data were produced on a NextSeq 500. The TCR library protocol attached unique molecular identifiers to individual cDNA molecules to correct for sequencing error and PCR bias. Both TCR alpha and beta chains were sequenced, and tight co-correlation was observed between alpha and beta sequence abundances in each sample. On the authors' methods: Decombinator V4 was used to annotate the V gene, J gene and CDR3 of the TCR sequences. Expanded TCRs were defined as changing significantly between any two time points under a Poisson model with p below 0.0001. Abundances of TCRs were expressed as counts per million after normalisation to the total number of TCRs sequenced in each sample. TRAV1-2 paired with TRAJ12, TRAJ20 or TRAJ33 defined MAIT TCRs, while TRAV10 paired with TRAJ18 defined iNKT TCRs. VDJdb, accessed 1 November 2021, was searched for CMV, EBV and SARS-CoV-2 annotated TCRs, with TCRs annotated for multiple antigens excluded. TCRdb took the public reads, trimmed them with fastp at Q25, ran MiXCR for clone calling and kept in-frame beta chains. Entries are consolidated by CDR3 protein sequence, retaining the most common genes and DNA. None of the V and J calls come from the authors' own analysis; TCRdb made them. The table for this sample lists fewer than 70,000 distinct CDR3 sequences; approximately 4.5% of them were counted only once. The ten largest clonotypes hold 3.6% of the sample.

The data are from a study of early T cells in non-severe SARS-CoV-2 infection (dated by TCRdb to the early 2020s). Context from the whole study: Because TCR sequencing was done on bulk RNA from unsorted whole blood, the alpha and beta chains could not be paired.

What the research found in general, with its limitations: VDJdb matching was skewed toward anti-spike CD8 responses and likely underestimated virus-specific expansions by missing private and CD4 specificities.

A case-control design nested within a healthcare worker cohort in London, UK, was used, with weekly nasopharyngeal swab PCR tests and blood sampling performed. Healthcare workers were recruited during the week of the UK lockdown, between 23 and 31 March 2020, and followed weekly for up to roughly 16 weeks. CDR1 WNHNN and CDR2 SYGVQD were looked up in the germline V gene (reference sequence). V sheds 6 bases and J sheds 5 bases, leaving 19 bases between their ends. The CDR3 holds 15 amino acids from the cysteine to the phenylalanine. Only the CDR3 portion is preserved as DNA: 45 bases, with reading frame beginning at the first base.

The specimen comprised whole blood, sampled at baseline. This chain is built from TRBV10-1 and TRBJ1-1, with TRBD1 tentatively as D gene (5 bases match). This receptor was obtained from an adult who was a healthcare worker with PCR-confirmed SARS-CoV-2 infection or an uninfected control (not recorded which). The donor label of this sample is uncertain. The CDR3 region: CASSLTARVGTEAFF. The sequenced DNA is TGCGCCAGCAGCCTAACGGCCAGGGTGGGAACTGAAGCTTTCTTT.